The 22 T cell receptor beta chains given below trace back to one sample, sequenced in a study of blood T cells in healthy people across ages. Primed by a sample-barcoded 5' primer and a J-beta primer mix, a second PCR proceeded for about 6 to 12 cycles. TCRdb ran MiXCR on the 5' RACE reads and lists one entry per CDR3 protein. The repertoire includes just under 900,000 distinct CDR3 sequences, 25% to 35% of them detected once, and roughly a sixth sits in the top ten. The sample was blood. The source of these receptors is a woman older than 75 in good health.

CDR3 coding DNA: TGCAGTGCTAGGGCGGGGGCGGGGTATGGCTACACCTTC. It is translated as CSARAGAGYGYTF. V is TRBV20-1 and J is TRBJ1-2, with D tentatively TRBD1 (6 bases). V was pared by 3 bases and J by 5 bases, with 13 bases between. The CDR3 extends over 13 amino acids. Per germline, CDR1 DFQATT and CDR2 SNEGSKA (reference sequence).

The CDR3 sequence is CASALGVAGDQETQYF. The DNA of the CDR3 is TGTGCCAGCGCACTAGGGGTTGCGGGAGACCAAGAGACCCAGTACTTC. The chain links TRBV28 to TRBJ2-5, with 7 bases lining up with TRBD2. V shed 8 bases, J shed 0 bases, and the junction held 12 bases outside the gene matches. The CDR3 runs 16 residues. Germline assignment: CDR1 MDHEN and CDR2 SYDVKM.

The chain couples TRBV7-2 to TRBJ1-4; D call uncertain. This CDR3 has 13 residues. V lost 1 base and J 8 bases, leaving 8 bases between the germline ends. CDR1 is SGHTA, CDR2 FQGNSA, per germline. Here the CDR3 reads CASSLVVEEKLFF. The CDR3 coding sequence is TGTGCCAGCAGCTTAGTGGTGGAAGAAAAACTGTTTTTT. Full variable domain (rest looked up from reference TRBV7-2 and TRBJ1-4): GAGVSQSPSNKVTEKGKDVELRCDPISGHTALYWYRQSLGQGLEFLIYFQGNSAPDKSGLPSDRFSAERTGGSVSTLTIQRTQQEDSAVYLCASSLVVEEKLFFGSGTQLSVL.

As concerns this clonotype: One base away lies a much larger clone, so this may be a sequencing read error. The chain combines TRBV7-8 with TRBJ2-1; maybe TRBD1 (7 bases). The CDR3 runs to 15 residues. From germline, CDR1 is SGHVS and CDR2 FQNEAQ. The CDR3 region has the DNA TGTGCCAGCAGCTCGTTCAGGGGGGAGAACAATGAGCAGTGCTTC. This encodes CASSSFRGENNEQCF.

This chain links TRBV11-2 with TRBJ2-3; 9 bases fit TRBD1. The CDR3 is 17 amino acids. Germline CDR1 is SGHAT and CDR2 is FQNNGV. Unmatched junction bases numbered 9, after V lost 5 bases and J lost 0 bases. The DNA for the CDR3 is TGTGCCAGCAGCAGCCGCCGAGGGACAGGGAGCACAGATACGCAGTATTTT. It specifies CASSSRRGTGSTDTQYF.

Many counts were recorded for this clonotype. The V gene is TRBV7-9, the J gene TRBJ2-3; maybe TRBD2 (8 bases). V was clipped by 6 bases and J by 4 bases, with 26 bases between them. The CDR3 totals 18 residues. The germline V gene has CDR1 SEHNR and CDR2 FQNEAQ (reference sequence). DNA for the CDR3: TGTGCCAGCAGACAGGAGGGGGCCCAGCGGGGGTCGGCAGATACGCAGTATTTT. Residues: CASRQEGAQRGSADTQYF. Full variable domain (remainder filled in from reference TRBV7-9 and TRBJ2-3): DTGVSQNPRHKITKRGQNVTFRCDPISEHNRLYWYRQTLGQGPEFLTYFQNEAQLEKSRLLSDRFSAERPKGSFSTLEIQRTEQGDSAMYLCASRQEGAQRGSADTQYFGPGTRLTVL.

This clonotype was found a few times. A much larger clonotype is one base distant, so this may be a read error. The chain carries TRBV5-1 and TRBJ2-7; 7 nucleotides line up with TRBD1. Losses at the gene ends were 6 bases for V and 7 bases for J; bases not matched to a gene: 13. The CDR3 totals 14 residues. CDR1 is SGHRS, CDR2 YFSETQ, per germline. The CDR3, as DNA: TGCGCCAGCAATCCGGGACAGACCTACAATGAGCAGTACTTC. Translation gives CASNPGQTYNEQYF.

The chain carries TRBV18 and TRBJ2-5; maybe TRBD1 (5 bases). The germline CDR1 and CDR2 sequences are KGHSH and LQKENI. CDR3 length: 15 amino acids. V was pared by 0 bases and J by 5 bases, with 13 bases between. This CDR3 is CASSPPARVGETQYF. The CDR3 DNA reads TGTGCCAGCTCACCACCGGCCAGGGTGGGGGAGACCCAGTACTTC. The full variable domain, rest sourced from reference TRBV18 and TRBJ2-5, is NAGVMQNPRHLVRRRGQEARLRCSPMKGHSHVYWYRQLPEEGLKFMVYLQKENIIDESGMPKERFSAEFPKEGPSILRIQQVVRGDSAAYFCASSPPARVGETQYFGPGTRLLVL.

This clonotype was found a few times. This clone may be a read error of a much larger clone one base away. The rearrangement uses TRBV6-2 or TRBV6-3 and TRBJ2-1; no clear D. The DNA end lines up better with TRBJ2-7; the J call may be wrong. CDR3 length: 14 residues. In germline, CDR1 is MNHEY, CDR2 SVGEGT. CDR3 in amino acids: CASSYRYPYNEQYF. In nucleotides, the CDR3 is TGTGCCAGCAGTTACCGTTACCCCTACAATGAGCAGTACTTC.

This clonotype appeared once. The chain combines TRBV7-3 with TRBJ2-3; D might be TRBD2 (6 bases). CDR3 length: 15 amino acids. Germline V lookup: CDR1 SGHTA, CDR2 FQGTGA. V lost 4 bases to trimming and J lost 2 bases, with 13 bases between them. CDR3 protein: CASSSRAGNTDTQYF. The DNA of the CDR3 is TGTGCCAGCAGCTCTCGAGCGGGCAACACAGATACGCAGTATTTT.

As DNA, the CDR3 is TGTGCCAGCAGCACAGGACAGGGAGTTGAAAAACTGTTTTTT. This codes for CASSTGQGVEKLFF. The chain uses TRBV7-9 and TRBJ1-4, with 8 bases fitting TRBD1. This CDR3 is built from 14 residues. V lost 5 bases, J lost 7 bases, and 6 bases stayed unmatched. CDR1 SEHNR and CDR2 FQNEAQ come from the germline V gene (reference sequence).

This clonotype was seen a handful of times. This chain uses TRBV18 with TRBJ2-4; tentative D call: TRBD1 (5 bases). The CDR3 sequence is 17 residues long. Germline CDR1 reads KGHSH; CDR2 reads LQKENI. With 8 bases removed from V and 0 bases from J, the gap between germline ends came to 20 bases. The CDR3 nucleotides are TGTGCCAGCACATCACCCACAGGTTTATTAGCCAAAAACATTCAGTACTTC. Translating gives CASTSPTGLLAKNIQYF.

This clonotype was detected only a few times. J is TRBJ2-7 and V is TRBV2; D may be TRBD1 (5 bases). The J call could be wrong; TRBJ2-5 is a better fit for the DNA end. The CDR3 covers 14 residues. The germline V gene has CDR1 SNHLY and CDR2 FYNNEI. CDR3 amino acids: CASSKRQLGETQYF. In DNA, the CDR3 is TGTGCCAGCAGTAAGAGACAGCTCGGGGAGACCCAGTACTTC.

At least ten counts were recorded for this clonotype. V and J are TRBV20-1 and TRBJ2-3; TRBD2 aligns across 10 bases. Germline CDR1 is DFQATT and CDR2 is SNEGSKA (reference sequence). This CDR3 region has 13 residues. Trimming at V came to 6 bases and at J to 7 bases, leaving 7 bases not matched to a gene. CDR3 amino acids: CSARTSGTYTQYF. The DNA for the CDR3 is TGCAGTGCAAGGACTAGCGGCACGTATACGCAGTATTTT.

This clonotype was detected a few times. One end of the junction does not line up with germline, which may come from a read error. The rearrangement links TRBV12-3 or TRBV12-4 to TRBJ2-6; tentative D call: TRBD1 (5 bases). The CDR3 loop spans 19 amino acids. The CDR3 reads CASSLRVVLQGSGASVLTF. The CDR3, as DNA: TGTGCCAGCAGTTTAAGAGTTGTTTTGCAGGGATCTGGGGCCAGCGTCCTGACTTTC.

This clonotype was observed a few times. The J gene is TRBJ1-6, the V gene TRBV20-1; D is unclear. CDR1 is DFQATT and CDR2 is SNEGSKA in the germline V gene (reference sequence). This CDR3 has 15 amino acids. V was clipped by 6 bases and J by 4 bases, with 16 bases between them. CDR3 DNA sequence: TGCAGTGCCCCCACGCAGGCGCCGTATAATTCACCCCTCCACTTT. As protein: CSAPTQAPYNSPLHF.

In regard to this clonotype: Mismatch with germline at one junction end may stem from a read error. The V call is TRBV12-3 or TRBV12-4, the J call TRBJ2-3; the D call may be TRBD1 or TRBD2 (6 bases each). This CDR3 contains 13 residues. CDR3: CASSTGGTDTEYF. As DNA, the CDR3 is TGTGCCAGCAGTACCGGGGGCACAGATACGGAGTATTTT.

This clonotype was counted a few times. The chain carries TRBV3-1 and TRBJ1-1; D gene uncertain. With 0 bases removed from V and 8 bases from J, the gap between germline ends came to 7 bases. The V gene's germline CDR1 is LGHDT and CDR2 YNNKEL (reference sequence). This CDR3 has 12 residues. This chain's CDR3 is CASSQDRAEAFF. DNA for the CDR3: TGTGCCAGCAGCCAAGATAGGGCCGAAGCTTTCTTT.

Here the CDR3 reads CASSAPQRGVVNTEAFF. CDR3 coding DNA: TGTGCCAGCAGTGCCCCACAACGGGGAGTTGTGAACACTGAAGCTTTCTTT. The V gene is TRBV6-1, the J gene TRBJ1-1; D ambiguous. V lost 4 bases, J lost 0 bases, and 18 bases lay in between. Germline V CDR1 and CDR2: MNHNS, SASEGT. The CDR3 consists of 17 residues.

Here the CDR3 reads CASGTDRNEQFF. In DNA, the CDR3 is TGTGCCAGCGGGACAGATCGCAATGAGCAGTTCTTC. The chain is built from TRBV18 and TRBJ2-1; 7 nucleotides align to TRBD1. The germline gives CDR1 KGHSH, CDR2 LQKENI. With V trimmed by 8 bases and J by 6 bases, 4 bases remained unmatched. There are 12 residues in the CDR3.

In this sample, this clonotype turned up many times. This chain links TRBV5-1 with TRBJ2-6; D is unclear. CDR1 SGHRS and CDR2 YFSETQ come from the germline V gene. V lost 4 bases and J 2 bases, leaving 10 bases between the germline ends. The CDR3 consists of 15 residues. The CDR3 DNA reads TGCGCCAGCAGCAGTCAGTACACTGGGGCCAACGTCCTGACTTTC. This encodes CASSSQYTGANVLTF.

Only a few counts were recorded for this clonotype. The V call is TRBV28, the J call TRBJ2-7; D is unresolved. Deletions cut 6 bases from V and 2 bases from J, with 14 bases between. Germline V gene data show CDR1 as MDHEN and CDR2 as SYDVKM. The CDR3 runs 14 residues. CDR3 sequence reads: CASRFSLMAYEQYF. In nucleotides, the CDR3 is TGTGCCAGCAGATTCAGCTTAATGGCCTACGAGCAGTACTTC.